This T cell receptor beta chain comes out of a study of post-analysis software for immune sequencing data. Overall study results and limits: The study found TRBV5-6, TRBV5-1 and TRBV20-1 among five or six TRBV segments more frequent in patients than controls.

The CDR3 contains 15 residues. In germline, CDR1 is DFQATT, CDR2 SNEGSKA (reference sequence). The V and J ends lost 0 bases and 4 bases, in that order; junction bases with no gene match: 5. This clonotype was counted between two and nine times. No antigen is known for it. Built from TCR beta cDNA, the libraries had unique molecular identifiers in them. TCRdb itself ran the PCR reads through MiXCR, one entry per CDR3 protein. The sample has hundreds of thousands of distinct CDR3 sequences, 59% seen once. The sample taken for sequencing was blood. V gene TRBV20-1 combines with J gene TRBJ2-1, with TRBD1 identical over 8 bases. The sequence came from a girl aged 2-9 years with multiple sclerosis. CDR3 amino acids: CSAREAGQGYNEQFF. The CDR3 DNA reads as TGCAGTGCTAGAGAAGCCGGACAGGGATACAATGAGCAGTTCTTC.